The 22 T cell receptor beta chains reported below all come from one sample, sequenced in a study of control samples from healthy donors and cancer patients (dated by TCRdb to about 2020). Library creation used the immunoSEQ multiplex PCR assay. TCRdb retrieved this table from immuneACCESS and kept in-frame rearrangements only. Not all clones are present; in checked studies, unresolved V genes account for under half, and no reason is known for the remainder. For this sample the table gives more than 140,000 clones, of which 90% to 95% were detected only once. The ten most abundant clones make up 13% of the sample. The sample was blood. The receptor set was obtained from a man aged 35 to 55 in good health.

This clone is a singleton in its sample. This chain uses TRBV4-1 with TRBJ1-1; D is ambiguous. CDR1 and CDR2 (germline): MGHRA, YSYEKL. The CDR3 is made up of 14 amino acids. Trimming shortened V by 2 bases and J by 0 bases, and 7 bases separated the two germline ends. The CDR3 nucleotides read TGCGCCAGCAGCCAATCGGTACTGAACACTGAAGCTTTCTTT. This gives the protein CASSQSVLNTEAFF.

This sequence joins TRBV5-8 and TRBJ2-5, with TRBD2 matching 13 bases. CDR1 is SGHTS, CDR2 YDEGEE, per germline. J gave up 4 bases and V 0 bases, and 6 bases lay outside the gene matches. There are 17 residues in the CDR3. CDR3 bases: TGTGCCAGCAGCTTGGTCAGGACTAGCGGGAGTAGAGAGACCCAGTACTTC. Protein: CASSLVRTSGSRETQYF. The complete variable domain, with remaining parts taken from reference TRBV5-8 and TRBJ2-5, reads EAGVTQSPTHLIKTRGQQATLRCSPISGHTSVYWYQQALGLGLQFLLWYDEGEERNRGNFPPRFSGRQFPNYSSELNVNALELEDSALYLCASSLVRTSGSRETQYFGPGTRLLVL.

This clone was recorded once. This rearrangement joins TRBV24-1 to TRBJ2-2; D is unclear. The germline CDR1 and CDR2 sequences are KGHDR and SFDVKD. The CDR3 loop spans 16 amino acids. Deletions cut 4 bases from V and 6 bases from J, with 17 bases between. CDR3 loop: CATSDSPRRVAGELFF. The CDR3, as DNA: TGTGCCACCAGTGACTCCCCGAGGAGAGTTGCCGGGGAGCTGTTTTTT.

The chain employs TRBV9 and TRBJ1-2; no firm D call. Germline-derived CDR1 and CDR2 are SGDLS and YYNGEE. This CDR3 is 15 amino acids long. Trimming stripped 0 bases from V and 2 bases from J, with 11 bases between. The CDR3 loop reads CASSVGTLENYGYTF. CDR3 nucleotide sequence: TGTGCCAGCAGCGTAGGTACCCTTGAAAACTATGGCTACACCTTC.

The rearrangement links TRBV5-4 to TRBJ2-1, with a tentative D call TRBD1 (6 bases). The CDR3 loop spans 13 amino acids. Trimming shortened V by 4 bases and J by 8 bases, and 13 bases separated the two germline ends. Germline CDR1 and CDR2: SGHNT and YYREEE (reference sequence). DNA of the CDR3: TGTGCCAGCAGCCAAGACAGGACTCATGAGCAGTTCTTC. Protein product: CASSQDRTHEQFF.

Comment on this clone: Other DNA sequences within the sample encode an identical CDR3. The V gene is TRBV6-5, the J gene TRBJ2-5, with D tentatively TRBD1 (8 bases). This CDR3 region has 14 residues. Germline V gene sequence: CDR1 MNHEY, CDR2 SVGAGI. Trimming left V 6 bases short and J 5 bases short, with 16 bases between. DNA for the CDR3: TGTGCCAGCAGCCTCGGACAGGGAGGGGAGACCCAGTACTTC. The encoded protein is CASSLGQGGETQYF.

This chain joins TRBV7-9 and TRBJ2-5; 7 bases fit TRBD2. The CDR3 is 13 residues long. The V segment lost 8 bases and the J segment 7 bases; nucleotides outside the gene matches: 10. In germline, CDR1 is SEHNR, CDR2 FQNEAQ (reference sequence). In DNA form, the CDR3 reads TGTGCCAGCGGGGACTACAGGTCCAGGACCCAGTACTTC. As protein: CASGDYRSRTQYF.

The CDR3 loop reads CASSRLAGERVGTDTQYF. CDR3 nucleotides: TGTGCCAGCAGCCGCCTAGCGGGAGAAAGGGTGGGCACAGATACGCAGTATTTT. The V call is TRBV2, the J call TRBJ2-3; 10 nucleotides align to TRBD2. The V segment lost 6 bases and the J segment 1 base; nucleotides outside the gene matches: 13. This CDR3 spans 18 amino acids. In germline, CDR1 is SNHLY, CDR2 FYNNEI.

The chain carries TRBV4-3 and TRBJ2-3; the match to TRBD2 covers 9 bases. This CDR3 is built from 15 residues. The germline V gene encodes CDR1 LGHNA and CDR2 YSLEER. V trimming: 5 bases; J trimming: 3 bases; junction bases outside the gene matches: 6. This CDR3 reads CASSSASGETDTQYF. CDR3 nucleotides: TGCGCCAGCAGCTCCGCTAGCGGGGAAACAGATACGCAGTATTTT.

This chain joins TRBV4-1 and TRBJ1-3, with 12 bases matching TRBD1. This CDR3 region has 17 residues. V shed 1 base and J 2 bases; nucleotides not matched to a gene: 3. Looked up from germline, CDR1 is MGHRA and CDR2 is YSYEKL. The CDR3 bases are TGCGCCAGCAGCCAAGGGGACAGGGGGCTACCTGGAAACACCATATATTTT. It translates to CASSQGDRGLPGNTIYF.

The chain couples TRBV29-1 to TRBJ2-7, with 12 positions matching TRBD1. The CDR3 is made up of 13 amino acids. The germline gives CDR1 SQVTM, CDR2 ANQGSEA. V dropped 6 bases and J dropped 6; count of bases not matched to a gene: 6. The CDR3 sequence: CSVGTGGQGEQYF. The DNA of the CDR3 is TGCAGCGTCGGGACAGGGGGCCAGGGCGAGCAGTACTTC.

V usage is TRBV10-3 and J usage is TRBJ1-1; D uncertain. The germline V gene has CDR1 ENHRY and CDR2 SYGVKD. The CDR3 runs 12 residues. The V end lost 6 bases, the J end lost 1 base, and 6 bases lay between the germline ends. CDR3 bases: TGTGCCATCAGCCCGTCGAACACTGAAGCTTTCTTT. The encoded protein is CAISPSNTEAFF.

Notes on this clone: Other nucleotide sequences from this sample produce the same CDR3. The gene calls are TRBV7-9 and TRBJ1-6, with D possibly TRBD1 on 5 matching bases. Per the germline V gene, CDR1 is SEHNR and CDR2 is FQNEAQ (reference sequence). The CDR3 has 13 residues. The V gene lost 5 bases and the J gene lost 8 bases, with 10 bases spanning the gap. The CDR3 sequence is CASSPGRDSPLHF. CDR3 DNA: TGTGCCAGCAGCCCGGGACGAGATTCACCCCTCCACTTT.

This rearrangement joins TRBV7-2 to TRBJ2-7; TRBD1 is a possible D gene (5 bases). V was shortened by 1 base and J by 1 base, with 11 bases between the two germline ends. The CDR3 runs to 15 residues. Per germline, CDR1 SGHTA and CDR2 FQGNSA. The CDR3 DNA reads TGTGCCAGCAGCTTAGTGTGGGGCGAATCCTACGAGCAGTACTTC. Its protein is CASSLVWGESYEQYF.

The chain carries TRBV24-1 and TRBJ1-5; tentative D call: TRBD1 (6 bases). The V gene lost 4 bases and the J gene lost 6 bases, with 9 bases spanning the gap. CDR1 is KGHDR, CDR2 SFDVKD, per germline. The CDR3 runs 13 residues. CDR3 region: CATSDSRGQPQHF. The CDR3, as DNA: TGTGCCACCAGTGACAGCAGGGGTCAGCCCCAGCATTTT.

The chain joins TRBV5-6 to TRBJ2-7; no definite D call. Germline V CDR1 and CDR2: SGHDT, YYEEEE. V lost 3 bases and J lost 0, with 10 bases in between. The CDR3 spans 14 residues. The CDR3 here is CASSSYTFSYEQYF. CDR3 DNA: TGTGCCAGCAGCTCCTACACGTTCTCCTACGAGCAGTACTTC.

This clone is a singleton in its sample. The rearrangement links TRBV2 to TRBJ1-1; D is unresolved. The CDR3 consists of 14 residues. The germline V gene encodes CDR1 SNHLY and CDR2 FYNNEI. V was cut by 2 bases and J by 5 bases, with 12 bases left in between. The CDR3 loop reads CASSENSGKTEAFF. The CDR3 bases are TGTGCCAGCAGTGAAAATTCTGGGAAAACTGAAGCTTTCTTT.

V is TRBV5-8 and J is TRBJ2-1; D remains ambiguous. The V end was cut by 0 bases, the J end by 6 bases, with 4 bases between. CDR1 is SGHTS, CDR2 YDEGEE, per germline. The CDR3 runs 12 residues. For the CDR3, the DNA is TGTGCCAGCAGCTTGGAGGGCAATGAGCAGTTCTTC. Residues: CASSLEGNEQFF.

This rearrangement joins TRBV4-2 to TRBJ2-3; possibly TRBD2 for D (5 bases). The V end was cut by 4 bases, the J end by 0 bases, with 20 bases between. This CDR3 has 18 residues. In germline, CDR1 is LGHNA, CDR2 YNFKEQ. The chain's CDR3 is CASSPPVASRASTDTQYF. As DNA, the CDR3 is TGTGCCAGCAGCCCCCCAGTGGCTAGCCGTGCTAGCACAGATACGCAGTATTTT.

The chain couples TRBV18 to TRBJ2-2, with D maybe TRBD1 (5 bases). Trimming took 0 bases from V and 3 from J, leaving 14 bases between them. The CDR3 contains 17 residues. Germline V gene lookup returns CDR1 KGHSH and CDR2 LQKENI. The CDR3 DNA reads TGTGCCAGCTCACCACCGTTGAGACAGATAGACACCGGGGAGCTGTTTTTT. It yields the protein CASSPPLRQIDTGELFF.

This clone was seen once. CDR3: CASSPGGWYGYTF. CDR3 coding DNA: TGTGCCAGCAGCCCGGGGGGGTGGTATGGCTACACCTTC. The chain couples TRBV3-1 (or the pseudogene TRBV3-2) to TRBJ1-2; weak D call: TRBD1 (5 bases). The germline V gene encodes CDR1 LGHDT and CDR2 YNNKEL (reference sequence). This CDR3 comprises 13 residues. V lost 4 bases and J lost 5, with 11 bases in between.

The V gene is TRBV7-8, the J gene TRBJ1-1; D uncertain. The V gene lost 5 bases and the J gene lost 6 bases, with 10 bases spanning the gap. Germline CDR1 reads SGHVS; CDR2 reads FQNEAQ. The CDR3 is 12 amino acids. The CDR3 DNA is TGTGCCAGCAGCCAATCCGGATCTGAAGCTTTCTTT. This encodes CASSQSGSEAFF.